The 18 T cell receptor beta chains below come from one sample, sequenced in a study of blood T cell repertoires in COVID-19. Libraries were prepared by immunoSEQ multiplex PCR; TCRdb keeps only in-frame clonotypes and omits some of them. The table has approximately 220,000 clones, 85% to 90% seen once. The specimen sequenced was PBMCs or T cells enriched from blood (not recorded which). These receptor sequences come from a man in his thirties or forties who had been exposed to COVID-19.

For the CDR3, the DNA is TGTGCCAGCAGCCTTGACACTTCACGGGAAAAACTGTTTTTT. This translates into CASSLDTSREKLFF. This rearrangement joins TRBV5-5 to TRBJ1-4; D is unresolved. Germline loops: CDR1 SGHKS, CDR2 YYEKEE (reference sequence). Deletions cut 4 bases from V and 8 bases from J, with 15 bases between. This CDR3 is built from 14 residues.

This clone was observed once. The rearrangement uses TRBV21-1 and TRBJ2-7; TRBD2, the table's D call, was not compared with the DNA. TRBV21-1 is reported as a pseudogene. This CDR3 is built from 15 residues. CDR3 in DNA: TGTGCCAGCAGCAAAGTTGATAGTGCCCCTTACGAGCAGTACTTC. Encoded protein: CASSKVDSAPYEQYF.

This chain connects TRBV30 to TRBJ1-1; weak D call: TRBD1 (5 bases). V shed 4 bases and J shed 0 bases, with 15 bases lying between them. There are 15 residues in the CDR3. Looked up from germline, CDR1 is GTSNPN and CDR2 is SVGIG (reference sequence). The CDR3 protein is CAWISGVTMNTEAFF. CDR3 nucleotide sequence: TGTGCCTGGATTTCGGGGGTTACTATGAACACTGAAGCTTTCTTT.

V gene TRBV5-1 combines with J gene TRBJ2-7, with a weak D call TRBD1 (5 bases). V gave up 2 bases and J gave up 7 bases, with 7 bases separating them. Per the germline V gene, CDR1 is SGHRS and CDR2 is YFSETQ. The CDR3 is 11 amino acids. The CDR3 here is CASSLRGEQYF. The CDR3 DNA follows: TGCGCCAGCAGCTTAAGGGGAGAGCAGTACTTC.

This rearrangement joins TRBV3-1 (or the pseudogene TRBV3-2) to TRBJ1-3; D unclear. This CDR3 is built from 15 residues. The V gene's germline CDR1 is LGHDT and CDR2 YNNKEL (reference sequence). V was pared by 2 bases and J by 1 base, with 9 bases between. The DNA for the CDR3 is TGTGCCAGCAGCCAACTGAGAGCGTCTGGAAACACCATATATTTT. It codes for CASSQLRASGNTIYF.

The V call is TRBV5-1, the J call TRBJ1-4; D is undetermined. The V gene lost 1 base and the J gene lost 0 bases, with 4 bases spanning the gap. Germline-derived CDR1 and CDR2 are SGHRS and YFSETQ. This CDR3 region has 14 residues. CDR3 residues: CASSLLPTNEKLFF. Here the CDR3 DNA reads TGCGCCAGCAGCTTGCTTCCAACTAATGAAAAACTGTTTTTT.

The rearrangement uses TRBV7-2 and TRBJ1-1; D remains ambiguous. The CDR3 spans 14 residues. CDR1 and CDR2 (germline): SGHTA, FQGNSA. V lost 5 bases, J lost 3 bases, and 13 bases lay in between. The CDR3 DNA is TGTGCCAGCAGCCCCCCTTGGGAGGACACTGAAGCTTTCTTT. It translates to CASSPPWEDTEAFF.

There are a few counts of this clone. The CDR3, as DNA: TGTGCCAGCAGTCGACAGGAGGATAGCAATCAGCCCCAGCATTTT. Translating it yields CASSRQEDSNQPQHF. The rearrangement links TRBV6-5 to TRBJ1-5; maybe TRBD1 (6 bases). The CDR3 contains 15 residues. V was trimmed by 5 bases and J by 0 bases, leaving 11 bases between them. The germline V gene encodes CDR1 MNHEY and CDR2 SVGAGI.

The CDR3 region is CASSSGRGRSDTIYF. Here the CDR3 DNA reads TGCGCCAGCAGCTCGGGTAGAGGGAGGAGTGACACCATATATTTT. The rearrangement links TRBV5-1 to TRBJ1-3; D gene uncertain. The germline gives CDR1 SGHRS, CDR2 YFSETQ. The CDR3 contains 15 residues. V lost 3 bases, J lost 8 bases, and 18 bases lay in between.

The chain carries TRBV3-1 (or the pseudogene TRBV3-2) and TRBJ1-4, with a weak D call TRBD1 (5 bases). Germline CDR1 reads LGHDT; CDR2 reads YNNKEL (reference sequence). Trimming removed 1 base at V and 8 bases at J, with 14 bases between. This CDR3 has 15 residues. This chain's CDR3 is CASSQVKGEAEKLFF. Here the CDR3 DNA reads TGTGCCAGCAGCCAAGTTAAAGGGGAGGCGGAAAAACTGTTTTTT.

This sequence joins TRBV6-1 and TRBJ2-7, with D maybe TRBD1 (6 bases). The germline V gene has CDR1 MNHNS and CDR2 SASEGT. This CDR3 comprises 13 residues. V was pared by 3 bases and J by 7 bases, with 13 bases between. CDR3 sequence reads: CASSDRGTGEQYF. For the CDR3, the DNA is TGTGCCAGCAGTGACAGGGGAACGGGTGAGCAGTACTTC.

This chain links TRBV6-2 or TRBV6-3 with TRBJ1-1; no reliable D call. This CDR3 has 13 amino acids. Germline CDR1 and CDR2: MNHEY and SVGEGT. V lost 5 bases and J 1 base, leaving 8 bases between the germline ends. CDR3 sequence (DNA): TGTGCCAGCAGTATGACGGGGAACACTGAAGCTTTCTTT. Translation: CASSMTGNTEAFF.

This chain uses TRBV5-6 with TRBJ2-7; 7 positions agree with TRBD2. V lost 5 bases and J lost 2; bases outside the gene matches: 10. This CDR3 is built from 15 residues. CDR1 is SGHDT, CDR2 YYEEEE, per germline. CDR3 bases: TGTGCCAGCAGATATGGCGGGGGACTCCCCTACGAGCAGTACTTC. Translation: CASRYGGGLPYEQYF.

This sequence joins TRBV6-5 and TRBJ1-3; 10 nucleotides align to TRBD1. This CDR3 comprises 14 residues. Germline V gene lookup returns CDR1 MNHEY and CDR2 SVGAGI. The ends lost 6 bases at V and 3 bases at J; junction bases unmatched: 2. The CDR3 bases are TGTGCCAGCAGGGACAGGGGGGTTGGAAACACCATATATTTT. Protein product: CASRDRGVGNTIYF.

The chain joins TRBV6-5 to TRBJ1-3, with D perhaps matching TRBD1 (5 bases). This CDR3 contains 16 residues. The ends were cut back, 3 bases at V and 0 bases at J, with 12 bases in the middle. The germline CDR1 and CDR2 sequences are MNHEY and SVGAGI. The CDR3: CASSYPTGDSGNTIYF. CDR3 nucleotide sequence: TGTGCCAGCAGTTATCCTACAGGAGACTCTGGAAACACCATATATTTT.

The V gene is TRBV25-1, the J gene TRBJ1-2; the match to TRBD1 covers 11 bases. CDR1 and CDR2 (germline): MGHDK, SYGVNS. V shed 6 bases and J 4 bases; nucleotides not matched to a gene: 13. The CDR3 is made up of 17 amino acids. The CDR3 region has the DNA TGTGCCAGCAGCGATATTTTCCCGGGACAGGGGGGCTATGGCTACACCTTC. It codes for CASSDIFPGQGGYGYTF.

The chain is built from TRBV9 and TRBJ2-1, with 8 bases fitting TRBD2. V lost 2 bases and J lost 7; bases outside the gene matches: 11. The CDR3 covers 16 residues. CDR1 SGDLS and CDR2 YYNGEE come from the germline V gene. CDR3 coding DNA: TGTGCCAGCAGCGTGAGTGCGGGGGGACGTACGAATGAGCAGTTCTTC. Protein: CASSVSAGGRTNEQFF. The full variable domain, completed using reference TRBV9 and TRBJ2-1, is DSGVTQTPKHLITATGQRVTLRCSPRSGDLSVYWYQQSLDQGLQFLIQYYNGEERAKGNILERFSAQQFPDLHSELNLSSLELGDSALYFCASSVSAGGRTNEQFFGPGTRLTVL.

The CDR3 DNA sequence: TGTGCCAGCTCTCTAGAGGAATGGGAGACCCAGTACTTC. Amino acids: CASSLEEWETQYF. This chain connects TRBV6-5 to TRBJ2-5; D is undetermined. The CDR3 length is 13 residues. V gave up 8 bases and J gave up 5 bases, with 15 bases separating them. CDR1 is MNHEY and CDR2 is SVGAGI in the germline V gene.